This is a list of T cell receptor beta chains from one sample in a study of T cells after yellow fever vaccination. One entry per CDR3 protein, called by TCRdb with MiXCR from the 5' RACE reads. Of a few hundred thousand distinct CDR3 sequences in the sample, around 19% were seen once. Sequences were derived from PBMCs, sampled before the yellow fever booster vaccination. The receptor source for this set is a man younger than 35 who received the YFV17D yellow fever vaccine. Each CDR3 is given with its conserved first and last residue. D genes are given only for firm matches. The size entry is marked missing in some rows and otherwise reads once, few, many or a size class.

TRBV12-3/TRBV12-4	TRBD1	TRBJ1-2	.	CASRDRGGLLDYTF	TGTGCCAGCAGAGACAGGGGTGGGCTGTTGGACTACACCTTC
TRBV15	.	TRBJ2-7	.	CATSRDRGRSYEQYF	TGTGCCACCAGCAGAGATAGGGGCAGATCCTACGAGCAGTACTTC
TRBV2	.	TRBJ2-7	.	CASGNYEQYF	TGTGCCAGCGGAAACTACGAGCAGTACTTC
TRBV27	TRBD2	TRBJ2-5	few	CASSLRPSGTETQYF	TGTGCCAGCAGTTTAAGGCCTAGCGGGACGGAGACCCAGTACTTC
TRBV6-2/TRBV6-3	TRBD2	TRBJ2-1	.	CASSPVAGDDNEQFF	TGTGCCAGCAGTCCGGTAGCGGGGGACGACAATGAGCAGTTCTTC
TRBV5-1	.	TRBJ2-1	.	CASSSSFQYNEQFF	TGCGCCAGCAGCTCCTCGTTCCAGTACAATGAGCAGTTCTTC
TRBV11-2	.	TRBJ2-7	.	CASSFGAGTSYEQYF	TGTGCCAGCAGCTTCGGTGCGGGGACCTCCTACGAGCAGTACTTC
TRBV20-1	.	TRBJ1-5	once	CSARGPTEYSNQPQHF	TGCAGTGCTAGAGGTCCGACAGAATATAGCAATCAGCCCCAGCATTTT
TRBV12-3/TRBV12-4	.	TRBJ1-1	.	CASTRSNMNTEAFF	TGTGCCAGCACCCGCTCTAACATGAACACTGAAGCTTTCTTT
TRBV6-2/TRBV6-3	.	TRBJ1-2	.	CASSYSSGFGGYTF	TGTGCCAGCAGTTACTCTTCGGGGTTCGGTGGCTACACCTTC
TRBV20-1	TRBD2	TRBJ2-7	few	CSAVAGGRSYEQYF	TGCAGTGCCGTAGCGGGGGGCCGCTCCTACGAGCAGTACTTC
TRBV4-1	.	TRBJ2-2	.	CASSLPSADTGELFF	TGCGCCAGCAGCCTTCCGTCGGCGGACACCGGGGAGCTGTTTTTT
TRBV20-1	TRBD2	TRBJ2-7	few	CSARKGLAPSHEQYF	TGCAGTGCTCGCAAGGGACTAGCACCCTCCCACGAGCAGTACTTC
TRBV12-3/TRBV12-4	TRBD2	TRBJ2-7	.	CASSIRGGYEQYF	TGTGCCAGCAGTATACGGGGGGGGTACGAGCAGTACTTC
TRBV7-3	.	TRBJ2-2	.	CASSLAGHTGELFF	TGTGCCAGCAGCTTAGCAGGGCACACCGGGGAGCTGTTTTTT
TRBV20-1	.	TRBJ2-4	many	CSARDQLAKNIQYF	TGCAGTGCTAGAGATCAATTAGCCAAAAACATTCAGTACTTC
TRBV15	.	TRBJ1-4	.	CATSRDLGWEKKLFF	TGTGCCACCAGCAGAGATCTGGGGTGGGAAAAAAAACTGTTTTTT
TRBV7-2	.	TRBJ2-7	many	CASSLASGVRYEQYF	TGTGCCAGCAGCTTAGCAAGCGGCGTGCGCTACGAGCAGTACTTC
TRBV7-3	.	TRBJ1-1	.	CASSEGRHQNTEAFF	TGTGCCAGCAGCGAAGGTCGGCACCAGAACACTGAAGCTTTCTTT
TRBV3-2	.	TRBJ2-1	few	CASSHNGGGGAPYNEQFF	TGTGCCAGCAGCCATAATGGCGGCGGGGGGGCACCCTACAATGAGCAGTTCTTC
TRBV4-1	.	TRBJ2-5	.	CASSQERRRTVQETQYF	TGCGCCAGCAGCCAAGAACGGCGGAGGACTGTCCAAGAGACCCAGTACTTC
TRBV7-2	.	TRBJ1-5	few	CASSPGAYQPQHF	TGTGCCAGCAGCCCAGGGGCTTATCAGCCCCAGCATTTT
TRBV20-1	.	TRBJ2-5	.	CSATVRGGPETQYF	TGCAGTGCTACCGTCAGAGGAGGGCCAGAGACCCAGTACTTC
TRBV7-8	.	TRBJ1-6	.	CASSLVTGDPLHF	TGTGCCAGCAGCTTAGTAACGGGGGACCCCCTCCACTTT
TRBV9	.	TRBJ2-1	.	CASSSQIGTENEQFF	TGTGCCAGCAGCTCCCAGATTGGGACGGAGAATGAGCAGTTCTTC
TRBV7-9	.	TRBJ2-1	.	CASRNNRVREQFF	TGTGCCAGCAGAAACAATAGGGTGAGGGAACAGTTCTTC
TRBV7-2	.	TRBJ2-1	.	CASSLPAGGGEQFF	TGTGCCAGCAGCTTGCCGGCAGGGGGGGGTGAGCAGTTCTTC
TRBV11-2	.	TRBJ2-5	.	CASSRYRAPGETQYF	TGTGCCAGCAGCAGATACCGGGCCCCGGGAGAGACCCAGTACTTC
TRBV7-2	.	TRBJ1-1	few	CASSLTAAMNTEAFF	TGTGCCAGCAGCTTAACGGCGGCGATGAACACTGAAGCTTTCTTT
TRBV12-3/TRBV12-4	TRBD1	TRBJ1-1	.	CASSAGTENTEAFF	TGTGCCAGCAGTGCCGGGACAGAGAACACTGAAGCTTTCTTT